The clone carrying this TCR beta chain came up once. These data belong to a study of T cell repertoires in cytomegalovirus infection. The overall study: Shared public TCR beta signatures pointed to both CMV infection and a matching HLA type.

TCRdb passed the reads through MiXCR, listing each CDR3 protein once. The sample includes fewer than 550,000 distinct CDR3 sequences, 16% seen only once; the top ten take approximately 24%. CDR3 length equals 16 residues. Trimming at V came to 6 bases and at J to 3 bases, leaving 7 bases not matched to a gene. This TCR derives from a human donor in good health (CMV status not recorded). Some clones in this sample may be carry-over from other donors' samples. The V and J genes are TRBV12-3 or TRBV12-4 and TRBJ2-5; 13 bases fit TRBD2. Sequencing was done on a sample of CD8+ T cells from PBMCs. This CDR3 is CASRGLGLAGEETQYF. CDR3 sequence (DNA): TGTGCCAGCAGGGGGCTTGGACTAGCGGGGGAAGAGACCCAGTACTTC.